Listed below are T cell receptor beta chains from one sample, sequenced in a study of blood T cell repertoires in COVID-19. TCRdb's table, derived via immunoSEQ multiplex PCR, lists solely in-frame clones and lacks some. The profile shows approximately 68,000 clones, over 80% of them singletons. The sequenced sample consisted of peripheral blood. These receptors were collected from a human donor in a cohort sampled during active COVID-19. Both conserved end residues are part of each CDR3. Fields, in order: CDR3 length, V gene, J gene, CDR3 protein.

14	TRBV5-4	TRBJ2-5	CASSLERLVKTQYF
14	TRBV5-1	TRBJ2-3	CASGKTGSVDTQYF
15	TRBV7-2	TRBJ1-3	CASSLAHPSGNTIYF
18	TRBV5-1	TRBJ2-7	CASSRGQGAAKPTYEQYF
15	TRBV6-2/TRBV6-3	TRBJ2-1	CASSPAGSSYNEQFF
15	TRBV5-1	TRBJ2-7	CASSARGDSSYEQYF
14	TRBV7-9	TRBJ2-7	CASSSSLSSYEQYF
18	TRBV5-4	TRBJ2-2	CASSGKFGGNPNTGELFF
13	TRBV6-6	TRBJ1-5	CASTTGVYQPQHF
15	TRBV6-1	TRBJ2-7	CASSEAGTVSYEQYF
14	TRBV28	TRBJ2-7	CASTDPGFSYEQYF
13	TRBV5-6	TRBJ1-5	CASSLLGVQPQHF
13	TRBV30	TRBJ2-7	CAWSAGTSREQYF
15	TRBV7-8	TRBJ2-4	CASSLAMGGLDDQYF
13	TRBV7-2	TRBJ1-1	CASSLPNREQAFF
14	TRBV6-5	TRBJ2-7	CASSSTGSSYEQYF
13	TRBV11-3	TRBJ2-1	CASSLGGSGEQFF
17	TRBV2	TRBJ2-4	CASSDLELAGAKNIQYF
14	TRBV2	TRBJ1-1	CAHQRVTGNTEAFF
15	TRBV27	TRBJ2-5	CASSPLSRAQETQYF
13	TRBV6-4	TRBJ2-5	CASSDGPSGTQYF
12	TRBV2	TRBJ1-1	CASSTGNTEAFF
14	TRBV4-1	TRBJ2-2	CASSLQQNTGELFF
15	TRBV5-1	TRBJ2-6	CATRLGVAGANVLTF
14	TRBV2	TRBJ2-7	CASREPGLAGAEYF
14	TRBV10-3	TRBJ1-5	CAISEGQDNQPQHF
13	TRBV27	TRBJ2-1	CASSFRRDNEQFF
14	TRBV5-1	TRBJ1-1	CASWRGGAHTEAFF
16	TRBV7-2	TRBJ2-7	CASSPALGLASYEQYF
14	TRBV5-1	TRBJ1-3	CASSLTASGNTIYF
13	TRBV6-5	TRBJ1-2	CASTARGMYGYTF
17	TRBV18	TRBJ2-6	CASSRGTGPSGANVLTF
13	TRBV6-2/TRBV6-3	TRBJ2-5	CASSGGEVETQYF
14	TRBV12-5	TRBJ2-3	CASSRDRVADTQYF
14	TRBV4-2	TRBJ1-2	CASSQAGINYGYTF
12	TRBV30	TRBJ1-2	CAWGTGGYGYTF
13	TRBV11-3	TRBJ2-2	CASSLDRVGELFF
16	TRBV5-4	TRBJ1-2	CASSLDAGGDPRGYTF
14	TRBV27	TRBJ1-5	CASSLFGVNQPQHF
14	TRBV5-4	TRBJ1-1	CASSLGRSNTEAFF
15	TRBV15	TRBJ1-2	CATSRDNGARGGYTF
14	TRBV5-4	TRBJ1-1	CASSLGQMNTEAFF
13	TRBV4-3	TRBJ2-2	CASSLISGGELFF
13	TRBV19	TRBJ2-7	CATSKGTAYEQYF
15	TRBV19	TRBJ2-2	CACRAGGPSTGELFF
15	TRBV5-5	TRBJ2-1	CASSLDPGPYNEQFF
16	TRBV10-2	TRBJ1-2	CASSRSTLIDTNGYTF
12	TRBV30	TRBJ1-2	CALRTDNYGYTF
14	TRBV29-1	TRBJ1-1	CSVYRTYLNTEAFF
10	TRBV6-5	TRBJ2-7	CASRSGEQYF
16	TRBV27	TRBJ1-6	CASSPGHSSYNSPLHF
13	TRBV5-1	TRBJ1-4	CASSSGQGEKLFF
14	TRBV11-2	TRBJ2-6	CASSFEAGANVLTF
14	TRBV6-6	TRBJ1-3	CATQGRVSGNTIYF
16	TRBV2	TRBJ2-3	CASSPSSSGGWDTQYF